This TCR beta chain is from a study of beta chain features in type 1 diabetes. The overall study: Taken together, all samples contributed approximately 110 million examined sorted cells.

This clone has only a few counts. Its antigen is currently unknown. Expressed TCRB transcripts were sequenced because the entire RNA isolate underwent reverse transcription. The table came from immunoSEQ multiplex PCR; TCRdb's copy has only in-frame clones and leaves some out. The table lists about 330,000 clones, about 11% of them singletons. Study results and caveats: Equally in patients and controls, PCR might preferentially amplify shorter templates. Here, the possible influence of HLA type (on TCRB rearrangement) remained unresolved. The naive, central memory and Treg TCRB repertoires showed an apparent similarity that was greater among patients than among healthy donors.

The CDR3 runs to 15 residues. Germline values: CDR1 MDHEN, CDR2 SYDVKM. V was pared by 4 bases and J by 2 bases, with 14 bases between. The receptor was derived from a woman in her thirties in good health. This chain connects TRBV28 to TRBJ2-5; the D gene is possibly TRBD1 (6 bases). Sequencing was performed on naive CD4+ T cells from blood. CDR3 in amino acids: CASSSLGQFQETQYF. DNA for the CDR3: TGTGCCAGCAGTTCCCTCGGACAGTTTCAAGAGACCCAGTACTTC. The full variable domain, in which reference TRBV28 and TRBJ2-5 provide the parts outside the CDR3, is DVKVTQSSRYLVKRTGEKVFLECVQDMDHENMFWYRQDPGLGLRLIYFSYDVKMKEKGDIPEGYSVSREKKERFSLILESASTNQTSMYLCASSSLGQFQETQYFGPGTRLLVL.